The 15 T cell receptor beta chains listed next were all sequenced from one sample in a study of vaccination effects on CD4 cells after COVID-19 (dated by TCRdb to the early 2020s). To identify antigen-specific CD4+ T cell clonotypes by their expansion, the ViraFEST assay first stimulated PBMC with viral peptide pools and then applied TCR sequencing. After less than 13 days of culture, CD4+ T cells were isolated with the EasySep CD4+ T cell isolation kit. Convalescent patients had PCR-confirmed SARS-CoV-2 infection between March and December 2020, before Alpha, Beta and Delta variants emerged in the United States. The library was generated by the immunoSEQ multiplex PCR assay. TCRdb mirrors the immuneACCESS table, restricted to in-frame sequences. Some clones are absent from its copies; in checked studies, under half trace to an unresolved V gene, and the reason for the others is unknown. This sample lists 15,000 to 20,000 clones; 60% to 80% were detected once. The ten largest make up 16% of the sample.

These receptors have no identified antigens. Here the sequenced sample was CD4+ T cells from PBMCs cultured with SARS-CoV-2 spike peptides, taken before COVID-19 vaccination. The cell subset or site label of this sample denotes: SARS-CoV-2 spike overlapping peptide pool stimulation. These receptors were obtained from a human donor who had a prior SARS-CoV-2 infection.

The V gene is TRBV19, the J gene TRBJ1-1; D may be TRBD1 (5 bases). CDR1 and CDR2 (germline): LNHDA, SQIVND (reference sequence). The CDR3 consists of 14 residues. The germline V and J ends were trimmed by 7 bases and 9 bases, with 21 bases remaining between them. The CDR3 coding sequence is TGTGCCAGTACCCCGGGACGGGAGCCCAAAAAAGCTTTCTTT. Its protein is CASTPGREPKKAFF.

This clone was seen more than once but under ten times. The CDR3 here is CASSQDMRGGSGEKLFF. For the CDR3, the DNA is TGCGCCAGCAGCCAAGATATGAGAGGGGGCTCGGGTGAAAAACTGTTTTTT. The rearrangement joins TRBV4-1 to TRBJ1-4; 7 nucleotides agree with TRBD1. Germline-derived CDR1 and CDR2 are MGHRA and YSYEKL. This CDR3 comprises 17 residues. V lost 0 bases and J lost 7; bases outside the gene matches: 11.

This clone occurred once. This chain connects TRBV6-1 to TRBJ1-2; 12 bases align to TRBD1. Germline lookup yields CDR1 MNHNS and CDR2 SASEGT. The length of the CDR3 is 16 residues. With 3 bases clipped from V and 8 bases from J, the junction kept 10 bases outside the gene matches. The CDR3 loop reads CASSDAGQGAVRGYTF. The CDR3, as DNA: TGTGCCAGCAGTGACGCGGGACAGGGGGCTGTAAGGGGCTACACCTTC.

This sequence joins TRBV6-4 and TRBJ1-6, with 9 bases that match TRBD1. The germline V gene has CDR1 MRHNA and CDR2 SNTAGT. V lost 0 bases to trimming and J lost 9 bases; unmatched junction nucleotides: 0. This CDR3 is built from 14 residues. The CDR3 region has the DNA TGTGCCAGCAGTGACTCGGACAGGGGTTCACCCCTCCACTTT. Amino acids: CASSDSDRGSPLHF.

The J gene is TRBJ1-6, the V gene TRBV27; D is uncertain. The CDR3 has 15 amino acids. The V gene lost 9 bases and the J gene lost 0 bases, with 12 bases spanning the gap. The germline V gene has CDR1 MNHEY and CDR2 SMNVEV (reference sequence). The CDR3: CASLPRSSYNSPLHF. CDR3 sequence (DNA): TGTGCCAGTCTCCCCCGGAGCTCCTATAATTCACCCCTCCACTTT.

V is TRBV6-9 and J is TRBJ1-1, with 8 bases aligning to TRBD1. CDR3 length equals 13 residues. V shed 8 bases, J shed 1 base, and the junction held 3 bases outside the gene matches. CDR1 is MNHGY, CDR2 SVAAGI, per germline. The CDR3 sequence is CASGDRRNTEAFF. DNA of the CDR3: TGTGCCAGCGGGGACAGGAGGAACACTGAAGCTTTCTTT.

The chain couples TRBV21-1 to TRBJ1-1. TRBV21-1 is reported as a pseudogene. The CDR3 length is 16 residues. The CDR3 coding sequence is TGTGCCAGCAGCAAAGCGCATGGAGAGTTGAACACTGAAGCTTTCTTT. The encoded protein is CASSKAHGELNTEAFF.

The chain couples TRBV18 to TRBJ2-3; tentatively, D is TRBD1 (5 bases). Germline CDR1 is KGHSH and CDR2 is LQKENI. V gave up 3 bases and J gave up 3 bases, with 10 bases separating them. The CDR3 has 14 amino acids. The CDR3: CASSPDSITDTQYF. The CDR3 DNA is TGTGCCAGCTCACCCGACAGTATAACAGATACGCAGTATTTT.

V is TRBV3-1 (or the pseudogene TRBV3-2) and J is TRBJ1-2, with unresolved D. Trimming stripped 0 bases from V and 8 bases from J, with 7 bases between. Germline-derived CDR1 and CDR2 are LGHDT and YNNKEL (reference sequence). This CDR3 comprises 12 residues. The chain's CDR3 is CASSQDLRGYTF. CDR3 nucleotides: TGTGCCAGCAGCCAAGATTTAAGGGGCTACACCTTC.

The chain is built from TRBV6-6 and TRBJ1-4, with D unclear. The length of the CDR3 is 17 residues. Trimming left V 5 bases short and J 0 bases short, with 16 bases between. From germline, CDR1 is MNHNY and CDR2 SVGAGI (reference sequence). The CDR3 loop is CASSPATLPATNEKLFF. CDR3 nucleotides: TGTGCCAGCAGTCCGGCCACTCTACCCGCAACTAATGAAAAACTGTTTTTT.

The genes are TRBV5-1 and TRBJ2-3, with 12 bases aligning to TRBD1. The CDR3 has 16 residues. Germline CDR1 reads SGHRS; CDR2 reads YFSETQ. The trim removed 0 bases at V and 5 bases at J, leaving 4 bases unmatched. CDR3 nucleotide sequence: TGCGCCAGCAGCTTGGGGGACAGGGGGCCTGGAGATACGCAGTATTTT. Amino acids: CASSLGDRGPGDTQYF. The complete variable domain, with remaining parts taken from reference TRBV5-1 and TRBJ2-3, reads KAGVTQTPRYLIKTRGQQVTLSCSPISGHRSVSWYQQTPGQGLQFLFEYFSETQRNKGNFPGRFSGRQFSNSRSEMNVSTLELGDSALYLCASSLGDRGPGDTQYFGPGTRLTVL.

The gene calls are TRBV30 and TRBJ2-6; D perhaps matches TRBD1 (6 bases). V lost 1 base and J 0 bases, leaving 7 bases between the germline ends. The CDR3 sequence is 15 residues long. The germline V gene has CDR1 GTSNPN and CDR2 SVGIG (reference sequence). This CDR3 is CAWSGGGSGANVLTF. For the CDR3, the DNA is TGTGCCTGGAGTGGAGGGGGCTCTGGGGCCAACGTCCTGACTTTC.

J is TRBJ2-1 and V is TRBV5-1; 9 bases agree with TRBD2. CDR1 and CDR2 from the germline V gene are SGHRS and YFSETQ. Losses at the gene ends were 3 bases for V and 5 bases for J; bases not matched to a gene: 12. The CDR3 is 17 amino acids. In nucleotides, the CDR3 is TGCGCCAGCAGCTATTCCCTGAATAGCGGGGGCCACAATGAGCAGTTCTTC. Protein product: CASSYSLNSGGHNEQFF.

CDR3 sequence: CASSRQGGGQPQHF. The CDR3 coding sequence is TGTGCCAGTAGTCGACAGGGAGGCGGTCAGCCCCAGCATTTT. The genes are TRBV19 and TRBJ1-5; 7 bases fit TRBD1. Germline lookup yields CDR1 LNHDA and CDR2 SQIVND (reference sequence). V lost 5 bases and J lost 6; bases outside the gene matches: 7. This CDR3 has 14 residues.

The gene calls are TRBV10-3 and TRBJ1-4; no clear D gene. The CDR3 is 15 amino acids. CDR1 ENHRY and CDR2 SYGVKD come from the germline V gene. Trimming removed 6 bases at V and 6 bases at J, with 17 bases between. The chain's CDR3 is CAISPYKGPDEKLFF. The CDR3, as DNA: TGTGCCATCAGCCCTTACAAAGGACCCGATGAAAAACTGTTTTTT.